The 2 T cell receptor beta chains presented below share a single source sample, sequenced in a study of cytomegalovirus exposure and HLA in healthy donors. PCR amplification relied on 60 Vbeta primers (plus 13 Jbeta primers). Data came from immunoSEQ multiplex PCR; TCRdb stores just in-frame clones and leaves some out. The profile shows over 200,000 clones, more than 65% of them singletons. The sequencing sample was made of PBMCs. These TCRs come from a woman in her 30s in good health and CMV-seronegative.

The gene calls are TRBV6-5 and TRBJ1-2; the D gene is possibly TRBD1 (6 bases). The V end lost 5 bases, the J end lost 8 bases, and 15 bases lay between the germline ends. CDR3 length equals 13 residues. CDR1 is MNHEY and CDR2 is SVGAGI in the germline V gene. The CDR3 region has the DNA TGTGCCAGCAGTATCTCACCAGGGGTGGGCTACACCTTC. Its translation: CASSISPGVGYTF.

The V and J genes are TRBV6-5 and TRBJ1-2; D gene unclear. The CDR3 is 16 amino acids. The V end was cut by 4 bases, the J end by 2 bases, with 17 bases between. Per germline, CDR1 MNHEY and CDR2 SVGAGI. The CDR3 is CASSSLQANRNYGYTF. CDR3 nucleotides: TGTGCCAGCAGTTCCCTTCAGGCCAATCGGAACTATGGCTACACCTTC.